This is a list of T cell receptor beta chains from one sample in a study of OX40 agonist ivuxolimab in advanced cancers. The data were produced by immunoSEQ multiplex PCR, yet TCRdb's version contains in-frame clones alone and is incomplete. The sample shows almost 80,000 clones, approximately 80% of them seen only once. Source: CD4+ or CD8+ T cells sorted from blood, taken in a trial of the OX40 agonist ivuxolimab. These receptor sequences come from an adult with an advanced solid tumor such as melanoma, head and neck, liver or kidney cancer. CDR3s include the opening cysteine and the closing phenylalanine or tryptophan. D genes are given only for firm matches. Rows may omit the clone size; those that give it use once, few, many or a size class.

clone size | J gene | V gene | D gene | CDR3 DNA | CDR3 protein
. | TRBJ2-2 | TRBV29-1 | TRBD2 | TGCAGCGCTGAAAGCCTAGCGGACGGAAACACCGGGGAGCTGTTTTTT | CSAESLADGNTGELFF
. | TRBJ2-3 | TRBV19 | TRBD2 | TGTGCCAGTAGTATGGGCGGGGGTGCAGATACGCAGTATTTT | CASSMGGGADTQYF
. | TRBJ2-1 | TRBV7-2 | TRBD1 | TGTGCCAGCAGCTCCGGGGGACAGGGGCACAATGAGCAGTTCTTC | CASSSGGQGHNEQFF
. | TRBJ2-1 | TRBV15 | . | TGTGCCACCAGCAGAGATAGGCAGGGGCCCGATGAGCAGTTCTTC | CATSRDRQGPDEQFF
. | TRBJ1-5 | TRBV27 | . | TGTGCCAGCAGTTTATTTGCACAGGGAGGGAAAAATCAGCCCCAGCATTTT | CASSLFAQGGKNQPQHF
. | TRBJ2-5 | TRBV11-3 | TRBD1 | TGTGCCAGCAGCTTAGAGGGGAACGACAGGGGTCGTGGAGAGACCCAGTACTTC | CASSLEGNDRGRGETQYF
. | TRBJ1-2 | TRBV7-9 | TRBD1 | TGTGCCAGCAGCCCAAGGGCAGGGGGCACCTATGGCTACACCTTC | CASSPRAGGTYGYTF
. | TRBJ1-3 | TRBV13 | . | TGTGCCAGCAGCCCCCGGACAGTCTCTGGAAACACCATATATTTT | CASSPRTVSGNTIYF
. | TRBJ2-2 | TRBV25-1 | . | TGTGCCAGCAGTGAGGGACTTATTTCGACCGGGGAGCTGTTTTTT | CASSEGLISTGELFF
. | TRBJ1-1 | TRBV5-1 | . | TGCGCCAGCAGCTTGGGGACAAGTATGAACACTGAAGCTTTCTTT | CASSLGTSMNTEAFF
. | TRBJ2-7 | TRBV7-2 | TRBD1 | TGTGCCAGCAGCTTGATTCCGGGACAGGGCCCTTTCGAGCAGTACTTC | CASSLIPGQGPFEQYF
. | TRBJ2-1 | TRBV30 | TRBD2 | TGTGCCTGGAGGCCCCACCCTAGCGGGAGATCGATCAATGAGCAGTTCTTC | CAWRPHPSGRSINEQFF
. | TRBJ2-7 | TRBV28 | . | TGTGCCAGCTATGGCGACGAGCAGTACTTC | CASYGDEQYF
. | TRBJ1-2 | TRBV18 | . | TGTGCCAGCTCACCACTGGACGCTACCGAGAGAGGCTACACCTTC | CASSPLDATERGYTF
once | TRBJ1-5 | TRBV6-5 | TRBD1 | TGTGCCAGCAGTACGGACAGGGGATTCAATCAGCCCCAGCATTTT | CASSTDRGFNQPQHF
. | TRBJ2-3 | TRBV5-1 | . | TGCGCCAGCAGCTTCCCGTCAGATACGCAGTATTTT | CASSFPSDTQYF